This record looks at one TCR beta chain sequence and its context. Its cognate antigen is unknown. The sample comes from a study of cytomegalovirus exposure and HLA in healthy donors. Study-level points and caveats: Reports state that TCR beta sequences accurately predicted most subjects' HLA-A and HLA-B alleles.

CDR1 is WSHSY, CDR2 SAAADI, per germline. Trimming stripped 1 base from V and 0 bases from J, with 9 bases between. This CDR3 is 15 amino acids long. Both 60 Vbeta primers and 13 Jbeta primers went into the PCR. Profiled with immunoSEQ multiplex PCR; TCRdb holds only in-frame clones, not every one. The sample lists fewer than 250,000 clones, around 84% seen once, with approximately 1.7% in the top ten. The V and J genes are TRBV10-2 and TRBJ1-1, with TRBD1 as a possible D gene (5 bases). The sequence was obtained from a woman between 18 and 30 years old in good health and CMV-seronegative. The source material was PBMCs. In DNA form, the CDR3 reads TGCGCCAGCAGTGAGTTGGGGGGGGTGAACACTGAAGCTTTCTTT. Protein sequence: CASSELGGVNTEAFF.